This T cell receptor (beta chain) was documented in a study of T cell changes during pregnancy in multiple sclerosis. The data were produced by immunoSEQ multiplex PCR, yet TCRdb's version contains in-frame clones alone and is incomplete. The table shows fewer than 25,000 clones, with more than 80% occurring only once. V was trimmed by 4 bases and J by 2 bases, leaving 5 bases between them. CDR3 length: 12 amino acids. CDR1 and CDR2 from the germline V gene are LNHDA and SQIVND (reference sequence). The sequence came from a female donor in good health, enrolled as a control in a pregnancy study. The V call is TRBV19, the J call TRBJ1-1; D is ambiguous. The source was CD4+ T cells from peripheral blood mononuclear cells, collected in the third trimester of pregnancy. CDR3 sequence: CASSTRNTEAFF. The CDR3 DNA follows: TGTGCCAGTAGTACCCGTAACACTGAAGCTTTCTTT.